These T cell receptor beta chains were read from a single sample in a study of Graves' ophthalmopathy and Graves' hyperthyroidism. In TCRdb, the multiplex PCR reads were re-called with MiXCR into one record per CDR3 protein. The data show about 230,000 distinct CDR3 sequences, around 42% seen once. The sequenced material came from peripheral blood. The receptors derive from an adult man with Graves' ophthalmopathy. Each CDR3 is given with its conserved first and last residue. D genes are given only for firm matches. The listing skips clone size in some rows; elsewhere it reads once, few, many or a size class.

CDR3nt: TGCGCCAGCAGCTTGGCCGGGGGACCGAGAAGCTCCTACGAGCAGTACTTC
CDR3aa: CASSLAGGPRSSYEQYF
j_gene: TRBJ2-7
v_gene: TRBV5-1
abundance: -
d_gene: -

CDR3nt: TGTGCCAGCAGTTTGAGAGGGTCTAGCGGGAGCTCCTACGAGCAGTACTTC
CDR3aa: CASSLRGSSGSSYEQYF
j_gene: TRBJ2-7
v_gene: TRBV12-3/TRBV12-4
abundance: -
d_gene: TRBD2

CDR3nt: TGCAGCGTTTCCGGACAGGGAACTGAAGCTTTCTTT
CDR3aa: CSVSGQGTEAFF
j_gene: TRBJ1-1
v_gene: TRBV29-1
abundance: -
d_gene: TRBD1

CDR3nt: TGCGCCAGCAGCTTGACAGAGCCCTCTGGGGCCAACGTCCTGACTTTC
CDR3aa: CASSLTEPSGANVLTF
j_gene: TRBJ2-6
v_gene: TRBV5-1
abundance: -
d_gene: -

CDR3nt: TGCAGTGCTAGAGACAGGTCCTATAATTCACCCCTCCACTTT
CDR3aa: CSARDRSYNSPLHF
j_gene: TRBJ1-6
v_gene: TRBV20-1
abundance: -
d_gene: -

CDR3nt: TGTGCCACCGCGGGGACCGGGGAGCTGTTTTTT
CDR3aa: CATAGTGELFF
j_gene: TRBJ2-2
v_gene: TRBV25-1
abundance: -
d_gene: -

CDR3nt: TGCAGTGCTAGAGCCGGGACCGATACGCCGGAGTACTTC
CDR3aa: CSARAGTDTPEYF
j_gene: TRBJ2-7
v_gene: TRBV20-1
abundance: few
d_gene: -

CDR3nt: TGTGCCAGCAGCTTAGTCGCAGGCTCTGGGGCCAACGTCCTGACTTTC
CDR3aa: CASSLVAGSGANVLTF
j_gene: TRBJ2-6
v_gene: TRBV7-2
abundance: few
d_gene: -

CDR3nt: TGTGCCAGCAGTACAGGGGGCACTTACGAGCAGTACTTC
CDR3aa: CASSTGGTYEQYF
j_gene: TRBJ2-7
v_gene: TRBV5-6
abundance: -
d_gene: TRBD1

CDR3nt: TGTGCCAGCAGCTACGGACTAGCGGGAGGGTACGAGCAGTACTTC
CDR3aa: CASSYGLAGGYEQYF
j_gene: TRBJ2-7
v_gene: TRBV2
abundance: -
d_gene: TRBD2

CDR3nt: TGTGCCAGCAGCTTAATGTATGGCGGGGAGCTGTTTTTT
CDR3aa: CASSLMYGGELFF
j_gene: TRBJ2-2
v_gene: TRBV7-9
abundance: -
d_gene: -

CDR3nt: TGCGCCAGCAGCGTGGGACAGGGAGGTGAAAAACTGTTTTTT
CDR3aa: CASSVGQGGEKLFF
j_gene: TRBJ1-4
v_gene: TRBV5-1
abundance: -
d_gene: TRBD1

CDR3nt: TGTGCTAGAGATCTCGGGACAGCGAATTCCTACGAGCAGTACTTC
CDR3aa: CARDLGTANSYEQYF
j_gene: TRBJ2-7
v_gene: TRBV25-1
abundance: -
d_gene: TRBD1

CDR3nt: TGTGCCAGCAGCCCCATGGACAGGGGGAACACCGGGGAGCTGTTTTTT
CDR3aa: CASSPMDRGNTGELFF
j_gene: TRBJ2-2
v_gene: TRBV7-9
abundance: -
d_gene: TRBD1

CDR3nt: TGTGCCAGCAGCTCAACCATGGGTCTTAAGGTCTCCTACGAGCAGTACTTC
CDR3aa: CASSSTMGLKVSYEQYF
j_gene: TRBJ2-7
v_gene: TRBV13
abundance: few
d_gene: -

CDR3nt: TGCGCCAGCAGTGAGTCCGGCAGGAACACTGAAGCTTTCTTT
CDR3aa: CASSESGRNTEAFF
j_gene: TRBJ1-1
v_gene: TRBV10-1
abundance: -
d_gene: -

CDR3nt: TGTGCCAGCAGCGCCAAGGGGGGCAGAAATTCACCCCTCCACTTT
CDR3aa: CASSAKGGRNSPLHF
j_gene: TRBJ1-6
v_gene: TRBV9
abundance: -
d_gene: -

CDR3nt: TGTGCCAGCAGCGTAGGGGACATGAATGGGAATTCACCCCTCCACTTT
CDR3aa: CASSVGDMNGNSPLHF
j_gene: TRBJ1-6
v_gene: TRBV9
abundance: few
d_gene: -

CDR3nt: TGTGCCAGCCGTACAAGGGAGACCCAGTACTTC
CDR3aa: CASRTRETQYF
j_gene: TRBJ2-5
v_gene: TRBV13
abundance: few
d_gene: -

CDR3nt: TGTGCCAGCAGCTCCCCCCAGGGATTTGGTGGCTACACCTTC
CDR3aa: CASSSPQGFGGYTF
j_gene: TRBJ1-2
v_gene: TRBV28
abundance: -
d_gene: -

CDR3nt: TGCAGTCCCACCCGGGGCCAGCAAGAGACCCAGTACTTC
CDR3aa: CSPTRGQQETQYF
j_gene: TRBJ2-5
v_gene: TRBV20-1
abundance: -
d_gene: -

CDR3nt: TGTGCCAGCAGCTCCCCCGGGACAGGGACCACCGGGGAGCTGTTTTTT
CDR3aa: CASSSPGTGTTGELFF
j_gene: TRBJ2-2
v_gene: TRBV7-9
abundance: few
d_gene: TRBD1

CDR3nt: TGTGCCATCAGTGAGCCTTTCACGGACTCTGGAAACACCATATATTTT
CDR3aa: CAISEPFTDSGNTIYF
j_gene: TRBJ1-3
v_gene: TRBV10-3
abundance: few
d_gene: -

CDR3nt: TGCAGTGCTAGAGACCCCGTTGTAGGTGAAAAACTGTTTTTT
CDR3aa: CSARDPVVGEKLFF
j_gene: TRBJ1-4
v_gene: TRBV20-1
abundance: once
d_gene: -

CDR3nt: TGTGCCATGTCCAAGGGGGAGACCCAGTACTTC
CDR3aa: CAMSKGETQYF
j_gene: TRBJ2-5
v_gene: TRBV25-1
abundance: few
d_gene: -

CDR3nt: TGTGCCAGCAGCGGGACAGGGAAACATGAGCAGTTCTTC
CDR3aa: CASSGTGKHEQFF
j_gene: TRBJ2-1
v_gene: TRBV7-2
abundance: -
d_gene: TRBD1

CDR3nt: TGTGCCACCAGTGATTTGCGAGGGACTGAGGCTTTCTTT
CDR3aa: CATSDLRGTEAFF
j_gene: TRBJ1-1
v_gene: TRBV24-1
abundance: few
d_gene: -

CDR3nt: TGTGCCAGCAGCCCTCCTGGGACAGGGATTTACGAGCAGTACTTC
CDR3aa: CASSPPGTGIYEQYF
j_gene: TRBJ2-7
v_gene: TRBV14
abundance: -
d_gene: TRBD1

CDR3nt: TGTGCCAGCAGCACAGGGAGTGGCGAGCAGTACTTC
CDR3aa: CASSTGSGEQYF
j_gene: TRBJ2-7
v_gene: TRBV9
abundance: many
d_gene: -

CDR3nt: TGTGCCAGCAGCTTAGAGGCCAGGGGCACCGGGGAGCTGTTTTTT
CDR3aa: CASSLEARGTGELFF
j_gene: TRBJ2-2
v_gene: TRBV7-8
abundance: -
d_gene: -

CDR3nt: TGTGCCAGCAGCCGCGAGACGAACACTGAAGCTTTCTTT
CDR3aa: CASSRETNTEAFF
j_gene: TRBJ1-1
v_gene: TRBV5-4
abundance: -
d_gene: -

CDR3nt: TGTGCCAGCAGCTTAGTCACTGAAGCTTTCTTT
CDR3aa: CASSLVTEAFF
j_gene: TRBJ1-1
v_gene: TRBV11-2
abundance: many
d_gene: -

CDR3nt: TGTGCCAGCAGCTCCCCCACGCGGAAGGGTGCGGAGCTGTTTTTT
CDR3aa: CASSSPTRKGAELFF
j_gene: TRBJ2-2
v_gene: TRBV7-6
abundance: -
d_gene: -

CDR3nt: TGCAGCGCCCCCCGACAGGGGATCTATGGCTACACCTTC
CDR3aa: CSAPRQGIYGYTF
j_gene: TRBJ1-2
v_gene: TRBV29-1
abundance: many
d_gene: TRBD1

CDR3nt: TGTACCAGCAGCATCGGACATTTCGGTGAAGCTTTCTTT
CDR3aa: CTSSIGHFGEAFF
j_gene: TRBJ1-1
v_gene: TRBV7-3
abundance: few
d_gene: -

CDR3nt: TGTGCCAGCAGCTTATGGGGGCCGGGGGAGCAGTACTTC
CDR3aa: CASSLWGPGEQYF
j_gene: TRBJ2-7
v_gene: TRBV7-8
abundance: few
d_gene: -

CDR3nt: TGCGCCAGCAGCCCAACCGGGACAGGGCTTCAGCCCCAGCATTTT
CDR3aa: CASSPTGTGLQPQHF
j_gene: TRBJ1-5
v_gene: TRBV5-1
abundance: -
d_gene: TRBD1

CDR3nt: TGTGCCAGCAGGGCGGACAGGGGGAGAGGCGGGGAGCTGTTTTTT
CDR3aa: CASRADRGRGGELFF
j_gene: TRBJ2-2
v_gene: TRBV2
abundance: few
d_gene: TRBD1

CDR3nt: TGTGCCAGCAGCTTAAGGGTGGGGGAGCAGTTCTTC
CDR3aa: CASSLRVGEQFF
j_gene: TRBJ2-1
v_gene: TRBV7-3
abundance: -
d_gene: -